This T cell receptor gamma chain was identified in a study of gamma delta lymphoproliferative disorders and STAT genes. Overall study: The LymphoTrack Dx TCRG Assay amplified gamma chains from at least 50 ng of genomic DNA.

V was pared by 2 bases and J by 0 bases, with 4 bases of the junction left unmatched. The CDR3 runs 14 residues. Looked up from germline, CDR1 is EGSNGY and CDR2 is YDSYNSKV. TCRdb re-called clones from the multiplex PCR reads via CATT. Among approximately 560 gamma-chain clones listed, about 15% were seen once. Whole-study results and caveats: Nearly all major patient gamma and delta clonotypes were public.

By sample share, this clone is medium-sized. What it recognizes is unknown. Sequencing used genomic DNA taken from PBMCs of patients and controls. Material for sequencing was blood. The sequence derives from a human donor in good health. This chain uses TRGV2 with TRGJ1 or TRGJ2. Matching the DNA to germline supplied the J gene, which TCRdb does not give. CDR3 in amino acids: CATWDAKNYYKKLF. CDR3 DNA: TGTGCCACCTGGGACGCTAAGAATTATTATAAGAAACTCTTT.